What follows are 2 T cell receptor beta chains derived from one specimen sequenced in a study of human T cells and chemical hapten exposure. The time point was: patch test 1, 2 weeks after DPC sensitization. Specified treatment: therapeutic diphenylcyclopropenone sensitization with weekly scalp DPC. MiXCR, run by TCRdb on the RACE reads, gives a single entry per CDR3 protein. The profile covers around 120,000 distinct CDR3 sequences, with roughly 15% appearing a single time and less than 0.95% taken by the ten largest. The specimen was whole blood, collected in connection with sensitization to the hapten diphenylcyclopropenone (DPC). The receptors stem from a man younger than 30 with alopecia areata. Some clones in this sample may be carry-over from other donors' samples.

This clonotype has just a few counts. The CDR3, as DNA: TGCAGCGTTTCGGACCCCGGCGGCGAGTCCTCCTACGAGCAGTACTTC. It yields the protein CSVSDPGGESSYEQYF. The chain combines TRBV29-1 with TRBJ2-7; D is unclear. The CDR3 spans 16 residues. The V end was cut by 5 bases, the J end by 0 bases, with 20 bases between. Germline assignment: CDR1 SQVTM and CDR2 ANQGSEA.

This clonotype was seen ten or more times. The V and J genes are TRBV5-1 and TRBJ2-3; tentative D call: TRBD2 (5 bases). V shed 0 bases and J shed 1 base, with 15 bases lying between them. This CDR3 is built from 17 residues. Germline CDR1 and CDR2: SGHRS and YFSETQ. This CDR3 reads CASSLGTLGGRTDTQYF. The CDR3 DNA reads TGCGCCAGCAGCTTGGGGACCCTAGGAGGACGCACAGATACGCAGTATTTT.